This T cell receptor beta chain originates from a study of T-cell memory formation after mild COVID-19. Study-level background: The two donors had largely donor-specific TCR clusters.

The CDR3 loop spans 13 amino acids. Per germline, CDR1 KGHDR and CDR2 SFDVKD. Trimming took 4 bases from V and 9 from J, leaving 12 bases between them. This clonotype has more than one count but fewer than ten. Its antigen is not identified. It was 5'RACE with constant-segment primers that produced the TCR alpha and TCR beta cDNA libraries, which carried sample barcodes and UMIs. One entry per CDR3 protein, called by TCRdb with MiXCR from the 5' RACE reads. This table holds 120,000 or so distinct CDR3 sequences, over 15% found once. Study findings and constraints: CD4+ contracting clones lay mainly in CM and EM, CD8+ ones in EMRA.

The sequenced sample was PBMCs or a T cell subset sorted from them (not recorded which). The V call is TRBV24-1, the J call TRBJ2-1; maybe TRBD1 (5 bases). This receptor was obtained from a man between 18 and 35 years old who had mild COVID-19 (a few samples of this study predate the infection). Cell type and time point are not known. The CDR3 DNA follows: TGTGCCACCAGTGAGGCAGGGCCAAGTGAGCAGTTCTTC. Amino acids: CATSEAGPSEQFF.